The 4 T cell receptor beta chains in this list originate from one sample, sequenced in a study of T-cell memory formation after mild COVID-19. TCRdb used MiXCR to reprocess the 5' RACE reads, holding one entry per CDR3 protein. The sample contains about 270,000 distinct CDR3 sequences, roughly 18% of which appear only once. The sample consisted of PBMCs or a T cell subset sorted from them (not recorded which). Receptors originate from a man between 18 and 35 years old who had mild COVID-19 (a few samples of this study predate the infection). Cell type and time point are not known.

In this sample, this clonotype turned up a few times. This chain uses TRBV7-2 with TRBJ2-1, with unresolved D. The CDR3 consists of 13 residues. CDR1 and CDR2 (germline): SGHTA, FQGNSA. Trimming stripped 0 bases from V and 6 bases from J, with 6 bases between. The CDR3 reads CASSLARSNEQFF. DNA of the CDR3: TGTGCCAGCAGCTTAGCCCGGTCCAATGAGCAGTTCTTC.

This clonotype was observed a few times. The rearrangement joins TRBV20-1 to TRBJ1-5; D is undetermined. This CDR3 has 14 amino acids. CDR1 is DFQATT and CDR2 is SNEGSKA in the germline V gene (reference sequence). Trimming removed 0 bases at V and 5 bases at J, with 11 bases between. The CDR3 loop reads CSAREGFRYQPQHF. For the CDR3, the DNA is TGCAGTGCTAGAGAGGGATTTAGGTATCAGCCCCAGCATTTT.

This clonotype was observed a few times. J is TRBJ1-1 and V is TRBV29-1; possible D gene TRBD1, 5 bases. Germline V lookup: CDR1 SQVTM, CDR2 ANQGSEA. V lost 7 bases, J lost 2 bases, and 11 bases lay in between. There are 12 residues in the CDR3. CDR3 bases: TGCAGCGGGCTGGACACCAACACTGAAGCTTTCTTT. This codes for CSGLDTNTEAFF.

CDR3 protein: CASRRGQSGAFF. The CDR3 nucleotides are TGTGCCAGCAGACGAGGACAGTCCGGAGCTTTCTTT. This chain joins TRBV6-2 or TRBV6-3 and TRBJ1-1; D may be TRBD1 (6 bases). Germline V gene data show CDR1 as MNHEY and CDR2 as SVGEGT. There are 12 residues in the CDR3. Between the trimmed V and J ends, which lost 6 bases and 10 bases, there was a span of 15 bases.